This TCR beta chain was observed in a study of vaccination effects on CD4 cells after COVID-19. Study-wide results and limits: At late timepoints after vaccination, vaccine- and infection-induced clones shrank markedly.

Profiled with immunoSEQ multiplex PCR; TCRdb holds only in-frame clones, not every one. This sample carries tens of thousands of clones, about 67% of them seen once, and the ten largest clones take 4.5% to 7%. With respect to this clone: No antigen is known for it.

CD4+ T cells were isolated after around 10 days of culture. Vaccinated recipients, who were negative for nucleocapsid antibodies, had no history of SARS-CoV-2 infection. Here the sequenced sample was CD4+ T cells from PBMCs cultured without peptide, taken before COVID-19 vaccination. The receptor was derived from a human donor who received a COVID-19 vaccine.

The CDR3 DNA sequence: TGCGCCAGCAGCTTGGGGGGAGGGACAGGGTTACAACGCGAGCAGTTCTTC. Translation gives CASSLGGGTGLQREQFF. V usage is TRBV5-1 and J usage is TRBJ2-1, with 9 bases matching TRBD1. Germline V lookup: CDR1 SGHRS, CDR2 YFSETQ. This CDR3 region has 17 residues. V gave up 0 bases and J gave up 10 bases; unmatched junction bases: 14.